Presented here are 17 T cell receptor beta chains from one specimen sequenced in a study of control samples from healthy donors and cancer patients. Method: immunoSEQ multiplex PCR; TCRdb's copy keeps in-frame clones and lacks some. Of some 150,000 clones listed, approximately 96% are singletons. Sequencing used blood. The receptor set was obtained from a man aged 40-49 years in good health.

In nucleotides, the CDR3 is TGTGCCAGCAGCCACCAACAGGGGAACACTGAAGCTTTCTTT. It specifies CASSHQQGNTEAFF. V usage is TRBV3-1 (or the pseudogene TRBV3-2) and J usage is TRBJ1-1, with D possibly being TRBD1 (6 bases). Trimming took off 3 bases at V and 1 base at J, with 9 bases between the two ends. The germline V gene has CDR1 LGHDT and CDR2 YNNKEL (reference sequence). There are 14 residues in the CDR3.

The chain has TRBV7-9 and TRBJ1-5; possibly TRBD1 for D (6 bases). Trimming shortened V by 3 bases and J by 6 bases, and 12 bases separated the two germline ends. The germline CDR1 and CDR2 sequences are SEHNR and FQNEAQ (reference sequence). This CDR3 region has 14 residues. CDR3 DNA sequence: TGTGCCAGCAGCTTTGGAGGGGGTAGTCAGCCCCAGCATTTT. Translation gives CASSFGGGSQPQHF.

This rearrangement joins TRBV28 to TRBJ1-6; no reliable D call. Germline CDR1 reads MDHEN; CDR2 reads SYDVKM. This CDR3 has 14 amino acids. V was shortened by 3 bases and J by 7 bases, with 10 bases between the two germline ends. The CDR3 bases are TGTGCCAGCAGTTTCCGGGCGCGGAATTCACCCCTCCACTTT. Its translation is CASSFRARNSPLHF.

The rearrangement links TRBV27 to TRBJ1-2; D unclear. The length of the CDR3 is 13 residues. Germline V gene sequence: CDR1 MNHEY, CDR2 SMNVEV (reference sequence). Deletions cut 5 bases from V and 1 base from J, with 8 bases between. The CDR3 region is CASSPTNNYGYTF. Here the CDR3 DNA reads TGTGCCAGCAGTCCCACCAATAACTATGGCTACACCTTC.

The chain recombines TRBV19 with TRBJ1-2, with TRBD1 as a possible D gene (6 bases). The CDR3 is 13 amino acids. In germline, CDR1 is LNHDA, CDR2 SQIVND (reference sequence). V was cut by 0 bases and J by 8 bases, with 10 bases left in between. The CDR3 DNA follows: TGTGCCAGTAGTATAGAGGCAGGGGAAGGCTACACCTTC. It encodes CASSIEAGEGYTF.

A single count supports this clone. The V and J genes are TRBV5-1 and TRBJ1-5, with TRBD1 identical over 7 bases. Germline lookup yields CDR1 SGHRS and CDR2 YFSETQ. This CDR3 region has 14 residues. Germline trimming cut 0 bases from V and 6 bases from J; bases unmatched to any gene: 3. The CDR3 spells CASSLEGAGQPQHF. The CDR3 DNA sequence: TGCGCCAGCAGCTTGGAGGGGGCCGGTCAGCCCCAGCATTTT.

The chain links TRBV7-2 to TRBJ1-5, with D perhaps matching TRBD1 (5 bases). Trimming pared 5 bases from V and 5 bases from J, leaving 13 bases between. The germline CDR1 and CDR2 sequences are SGHTA and FQGNSA. This CDR3 contains 14 residues. The DNA for the CDR3 is TGTGCCAGCAGCCCCCGGGACGGCTATCAGCCCCAGCATTTT. It is translated as CASSPRDGYQPQHF.

The V gene is TRBV6-5, the J gene TRBJ1-2, with 10 bases identical to TRBD1. The CDR3 length is 15 residues. Germline CDR1 reads MNHEY; CDR2 reads SVGAGI. V dropped 7 bases and J dropped 8; count of bases not matched to a gene: 13. The CDR3, as DNA: TGTGCCAGCACCCTCCGCCGACAGGGGGCAGACGGCTACACCTTC. As protein: CASTLRRQGADGYTF.

The chain carries TRBV5-1 and TRBJ1-2; the D gene is possibly TRBD1 (5 bases). Germline V gene sequence: CDR1 SGHRS, CDR2 YFSETQ. This CDR3 region has 15 residues. Trimming cost V 0 bases and J 2 bases, with 11 bases left between them. The CDR3 DNA is TGCGCCAGCAGCTTGGAAGAGGGACCGAACTATGGCTACACCTTC. Amino acids: CASSLEEGPNYGYTF.

This clone appeared once. The rearrangement links TRBV18 to TRBJ2-5; D call uncertain. The V and J ends lost 3 bases and 5 bases respectively, with 10 bases between them. CDR3 length: 13 residues. Per the germline V gene, CDR1 is KGHSH and CDR2 is LQKENI. CDR3 DNA sequence: TGTGCCAGCTCACCTGGGGTTCAGGAGACCCAGTACTTC. This translates into CASSPGVQETQYF.

The J gene is TRBJ1-4, the V gene TRBV9; perhaps TRBD1 as D (5 bases). Germline V gene lookup returns CDR1 SGDLS and CDR2 YYNGEE. The V gene lost 0 bases and the J gene lost 0 bases, with 12 bases spanning the gap. The CDR3 length is 17 residues. This CDR3 is CASSVGGVGATNEKLFF. The CDR3 coding sequence is TGTGCCAGCAGCGTAGGAGGGGTAGGTGCAACTAATGAAAAACTGTTTTTT.

V and J are TRBV5-6 and TRBJ1-1; 10 nucleotides agree with TRBD1. V lost 3 bases, J lost 4 bases, and 0 bases stayed unmatched. Germline values: CDR1 SGHDT, CDR2 YYEEEE. The length of the CDR3 is 13 residues. The DNA for the CDR3 is TGTGCCAGCAGCTGGACAGGGGGCACTGAAGCTTTCTTT. Residues: CASSWTGGTEAFF.

The chain is built from TRBV7-9 and TRBJ2-7, with 7 bases that match TRBD2. Per germline, CDR1 SEHNR and CDR2 FQNEAQ (reference sequence). J gave up 0 bases and V 0 bases, and 5 bases lay outside the gene matches. The CDR3 is 16 amino acids. CDR3 region: CASSLARGSSSYEQYF. DNA for the CDR3: TGTGCCAGCAGCTTAGCGCGGGGGTCTAGCTCCTACGAGCAGTACTTC.

CDR3 sequence (DNA): TGTGCCAGCAGACAGGGGTTTACGAACACTGAAGCTTTCTTT. Its protein product is CASRQGFTNTEAFF. The chain links TRBV2 to TRBJ1-1; 7 nucleotides agree with TRBD1. The CDR3 runs 14 residues. Germline values: CDR1 SNHLY, CDR2 FYNNEI. J gave up 1 base and V 6 bases, and 5 bases lay outside the gene matches.

The rearrangement uses TRBV5-6 and TRBJ1-6; possible D gene TRBD1, 5 bases. The ends were cut back, 4 bases at V and 11 bases at J, with 13 bases in the middle. This CDR3 spans 13 amino acids. Per germline, CDR1 SGHDT and CDR2 YYEEEE. CDR3 sequence (DNA): TGTGCCAGCAGCCCCCGGGGGGGACCACCCCTCCACTTT. It yields the protein CASSPRGGPPLHF.

CDR3 DNA: TGCGCCAGCAGCCAAGATCTAGGTCGCACTGAAGCTTTCTTT. This gives the protein CASSQDLGRTEAFF. J is TRBJ1-1 and V is TRBV4-1; D is unresolved. Trimming pared 0 bases from V and 4 bases from J, leaving 9 bases between. CDR1 and CDR2 from the germline V gene are MGHRA and YSYEKL. The CDR3 is 14 amino acids.

The chain couples TRBV28 to TRBJ1-1, with D possibly matching TRBD1 (5 bases). This CDR3 is built from 12 residues. V was cut by 8 bases and J by 5 bases, with 12 bases left in between. Germline-derived CDR1 and CDR2 are MDHEN and SYDVKM. The CDR3 bases are TGTGCCAGCGGTCCCCGGGGGACTGAAGCTTTCTTT. Residues: CASGPRGTEAFF.